This T cell receptor (beta chain) was recorded in a study of cytomegalovirus exposure and HLA in healthy donors. Study overall: An analysis done earlier identified 120 million or so unique TCR beta sequences from approximately 170 million T cells.

PCR amplification relied on 60 Vbeta primers (plus 13 Jbeta primers). This table comes from immunoSEQ multiplex PCR, and its TCRdb copy is limited to in-frame clones, with some not included. This sample contains around 190,000 clones. General observations from the study: According to a later analysis, most TCR beta chains associated with CMV appeared HLA-restricted. TCR sequences were mostly rare, though some public TCRs occurred in many donors.

Points on this clone: Its cognate antigen is unknown.

The sequenced material came from PBMCs. The receptor's source is a woman aged 25-40 years in good health and CMV-seropositive.

CDR3: CASSAAGSTDTQYF. Here the CDR3 DNA reads TGTGCCAGCAGTGCGGCAGGGAGCACAGATACGCAGTATTTT. J is TRBJ2-3 and V is TRBV25-1; D possibly corresponds to TRBD1 (5 bases). Trimming pared 4 bases from V and 0 bases from J, leaving 8 bases between. Germline V gene lookup returns CDR1 MGHDK and CDR2 SYGVNS. The CDR3 has 14 amino acids.